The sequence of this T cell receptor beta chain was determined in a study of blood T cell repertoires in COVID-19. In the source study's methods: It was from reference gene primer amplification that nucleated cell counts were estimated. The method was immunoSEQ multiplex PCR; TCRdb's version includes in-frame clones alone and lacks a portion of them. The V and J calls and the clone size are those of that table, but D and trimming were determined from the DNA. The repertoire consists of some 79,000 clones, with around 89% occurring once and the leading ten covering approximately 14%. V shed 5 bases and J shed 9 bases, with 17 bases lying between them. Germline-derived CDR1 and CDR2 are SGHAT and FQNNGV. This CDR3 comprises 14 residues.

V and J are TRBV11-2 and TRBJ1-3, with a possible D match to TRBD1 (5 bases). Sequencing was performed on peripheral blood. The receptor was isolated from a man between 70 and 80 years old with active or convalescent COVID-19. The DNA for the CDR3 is TGTGCCAGCAGCCCTCGGGCCATTAGGGGCACCATATATTTT. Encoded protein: CASSPRAIRGTIYF.